Following are 13 T cell receptor beta chains from one sample sequenced in a study of beta chain features in type 1 diabetes. Points from the study as a whole: When Type 1 diabetes patients were examined, their TCRB CDR3s proved moderately but significantly shorter in all four CD4+ subsets.

For these TCRs, the target antigens are not known. As every portion of the isolated RNA was reverse transcribed, the sequencing read expressed TCRB transcripts. Clones were read by immunoSEQ multiplex PCR, and TCRdb kept only the in-frame ones, dropping some. The sample yields tens of thousands of clones, roughly 41% seen once. What was sequenced was Tregs from blood. The receptors here all came from a young man with type 1 diabetes.

This chain connects TRBV7-6 to TRBJ2-7; 9 bases agree with TRBD1. The germline gives CDR1 SGHVS, CDR2 FNYEAQ. Trimming removed 2 bases from V and 5 bases from J; junction bases left unmatched: 10. The CDR3 is 16 residues long. The CDR3 reads CASSLTPQGARHEQYF. Here the CDR3 DNA reads TGTGCCAGCAGCTTAACCCCACAGGGGGCTCGGCACGAGCAGTACTTC.

V gene TRBV7-2 combines with J gene TRBJ2-2; tentatively, D is TRBD1 (5 bases). Germline V gene data show CDR1 as SGHTA and CDR2 as FQGNSA. The CDR3 covers 14 residues. Trimming removed 5 bases from V and 6 bases from J, with 13 bases in between. The CDR3: CASSLSRQSGELFF. The DNA of the CDR3 is TGTGCCAGCAGCCTCTCCCGACAGTCCGGGGAGCTGTTTTTT.

This chain joins TRBV4-1 and TRBJ2-3, with TRBD2 matching over 15 bases. V lost 6 bases to trimming and J lost 5 bases; unmatched junction nucleotides: 9. The CDR3 totals 17 residues. Germline lookup yields CDR1 MGHRA and CDR2 YSYEKL. The CDR3 sequence is CASSLEPGLAGGDTQYF. The CDR3 nucleotides are TGCGCCAGCAGTCTTGAACCGGGACTAGCGGGAGGAGATACGCAGTATTTT.

This clone was seen a single time. The chain couples TRBV6-1 to TRBJ2-5; D not certain. The DNA end favors TRBJ2-7, so the J call may be wrong. The germline CDR1 and CDR2 sequences are MNHNS and SASEGT. CDR3 size: 15 residues. Here the CDR3 reads CASSEVLSYPYEQYF. CDR3 DNA: TGTGCCAGCAGTGAAGTTCTTAGTTACCCCTACGAGCAGTACTTC.

The V call is TRBV30, the J call TRBJ1-2, with TRBD1 matching 7 bases. The CDR3 has 15 amino acids. Germline V gene sequence: CDR1 GTSNPN, CDR2 SVGIG (reference sequence). J was trimmed by 4 bases and V by 1 base; bases with no gene match: 9. The CDR3 loop is CAWSGRITGAYGYTF. CDR3 bases: TGTGCCTGGAGTGGTAGGATTACAGGGGCCTATGGCTACACCTTC.

V usage is TRBV27 and J usage is TRBJ1-1; 7 nucleotides match TRBD1. Germline V gene data show CDR1 as MNHEY and CDR2 as SMNVEV (reference sequence). J was trimmed by 5 bases and V by 5 bases; bases with no gene match: 8. The CDR3 spans 14 residues. The CDR3 sequence is CASSRRQGRTEAFF. The CDR3 DNA follows: TGTGCCAGCAGTCGACGACAGGGACGGACTGAAGCTTTCTTT.

The rearrangement joins TRBV29-1 to TRBJ2-1, with D possibly TRBD1 on 5 matching bases. The germline gives CDR1 SQVTM, CDR2 ANQGSEA. The V end was cut by 7 bases, the J end by 7 bases, with 11 bases between. The CDR3 spans 11 residues. In DNA form, the CDR3 reads TGCAGCGCGGCCCCAGGGAATGAGCAGTTCTTC. Its protein is CSAAPGNEQFF.

The V call is TRBV19, the J call TRBJ2-5; 8 positions agree with TRBD1. Germline CDR1 and CDR2: LNHDA and SQIVND (reference sequence). The length of the CDR3 is 14 residues. Trimming removed 5 bases from V and 4 bases from J; junction bases left unmatched: 6. CDR3 region: CASSATGARETQYF. In DNA form, the CDR3 reads TGTGCCAGTAGTGCGACAGGGGCGCGAGAGACCCAGTACTTC.

Only a few counts were recorded for this clone. The rearrangement uses TRBV7-9 and TRBJ2-7; 8 bases match TRBD1. Germline-derived CDR1 and CDR2 are SEHNR and FQNEAQ (reference sequence). The CDR3 runs to 14 residues. Germline trimming cut 5 bases from V and 5 bases from J; bases unmatched to any gene: 8. As DNA, the CDR3 is TGTGCCAGCAGCGTCCGGGACAGGAGCAACGAGCAGTACTTC. It translates to CASSVRDRSNEQYF.

The V gene is TRBV28, the J gene TRBJ2-3; TRBD1 agrees at 7 bases. This CDR3 is built from 16 residues. Per germline, CDR1 MDHEN and CDR2 SYDVKM. V trimming: 6 bases; J trimming: 4 bases; junction bases outside the gene matches: 13. As DNA, the CDR3 is TGTGCCAGCAGCAATTCCCGACAGGGTTCCCCAGATACGCAGTATTTT. Its translation: CASSNSRQGSPDTQYF.

This chain connects TRBV18 to TRBJ2-2, with 11 bases aligning to TRBD2. Germline-derived CDR1 and CDR2 are KGHSH and LQKENI. The CDR3 contains 18 residues. J lost 2 bases, V lost 3 bases, and 8 bases had no gene match. CDR3 coding DNA: TGTGCCAGCTCACCGTTGCAAGGGACTAGCGGAAACACCGGGGAGCTGTTTTTT. Translated, it gives CASSPLQGTSGNTGELFF.

A word on this clone: Within the sample, other DNA sequences also encode this same CDR3. This chain uses TRBV4-3 with TRBJ1-2; TRBD1 might be the D (5 bases). Deletions cut 0 bases from V and 8 bases from J, with 10 bases between. CDR3 length equals 13 residues. Germline loops: CDR1 LGHNA, CDR2 YSLEER. The CDR3 DNA is TGCGCCAGCAGCCAAGAAACAGGTGACGGCTACACCTTC. Its protein is CASSQETGDGYTF.

This clone occurred a few times. The chain employs TRBV2 and TRBJ1-1, with a tentative D call TRBD1 (6 bases). The V gene's germline CDR1 is SNHLY and CDR2 FYNNEI. V was shortened by 7 bases and J by 5 bases, with 14 bases between the two germline ends. The CDR3 covers 13 residues. CDR3 sequence: CASKSQGGTEAFF. The CDR3 DNA is TGTGCCAGCAAGTCACAGGGTGGTACTGAAGCTTTCTTT.